The clone carrying this TCR beta chain appeared a single time. Its specificity is unknown. Profiled with immunoSEQ multiplex PCR; TCRdb holds only in-frame clones, not every one. The table includes 150,000 to 200,000 clones, less than 95% detected once. The entry originates in a study of T cell responses to AZD1222 COVID-19 vaccine. Study-wide results and limits: When two AZD1222 doses had been given, Spike-specific TCR breadth and depth rose.

V was cut by 5 bases and J by 1 base, with 8 bases left in between. CDR1 SGHNT and CDR2 YENEEA come from the germline V gene. The CDR3 consists of 13 residues. This TCR was sampled from an adult who received the AZD1222 COVID-19 vaccine. This chain joins TRBV11-3 and TRBJ1-1, with D possibly being TRBD1 (6 bases). The input for sequencing was peripheral blood, taken 28 days after the second AZD1222 dose. CDR3 residues: CASSGQRNTEAFF. The CDR3 coding sequence is TGTGCCAGCAGCGGACAGCGGAACACTGAAGCTTTCTTT. The full variable domain, completed using reference TRBV11-3 and TRBJ1-1, is EAGVVQSPRYKIIEKKQPVAFWCNPISGHNTLYWYLQNLGQGPELLIRYENEEAVDDSQLPKDRFSAERLKGVDSTLKIQPAELGDSAVYLCASSGQRNTEAFFGQGTRLTVV.